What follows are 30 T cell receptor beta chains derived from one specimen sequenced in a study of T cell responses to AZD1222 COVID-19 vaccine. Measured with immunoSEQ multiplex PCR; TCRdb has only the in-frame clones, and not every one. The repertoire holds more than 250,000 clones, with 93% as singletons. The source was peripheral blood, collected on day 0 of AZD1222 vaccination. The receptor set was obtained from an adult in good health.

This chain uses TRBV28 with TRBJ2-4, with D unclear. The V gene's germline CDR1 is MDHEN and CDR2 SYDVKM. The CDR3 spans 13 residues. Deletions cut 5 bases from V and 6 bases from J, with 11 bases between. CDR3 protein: CASSLDQRNIQYF. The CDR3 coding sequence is TGTGCCAGCAGTCTTGACCAAAGAAACATTCAGTACTTC.

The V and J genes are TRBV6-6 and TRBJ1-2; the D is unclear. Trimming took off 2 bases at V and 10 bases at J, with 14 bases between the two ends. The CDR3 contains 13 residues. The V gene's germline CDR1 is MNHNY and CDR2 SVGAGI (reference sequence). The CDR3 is CASSYAILDHYTF. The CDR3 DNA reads TGTGCCAGCAGTTACGCAATCCTGGACCACTACACCTTC.

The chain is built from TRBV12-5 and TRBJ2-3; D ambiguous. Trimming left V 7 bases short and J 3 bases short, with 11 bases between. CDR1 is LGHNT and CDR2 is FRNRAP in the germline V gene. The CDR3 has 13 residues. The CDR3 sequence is CASAQSSTDTQYF. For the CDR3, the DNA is TGTGCTAGTGCCCAGTCTTCGACAGATACGCAGTATTTT.

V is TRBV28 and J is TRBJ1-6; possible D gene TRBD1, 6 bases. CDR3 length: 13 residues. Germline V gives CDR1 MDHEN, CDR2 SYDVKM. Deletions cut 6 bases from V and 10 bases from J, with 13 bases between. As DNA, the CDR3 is TGTGCCAGCAGAGGGGGGGCGAAGTCACCCCTCCACTTT. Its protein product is CASRGGAKSPLHF.

CDR3 loop: CASSLQGIGYTF. For the CDR3, the DNA is TGTGCCAGCAGTTTACAAGGGATCGGCTACACCTTC. The chain couples TRBV28 to TRBJ1-2, with D hard to call. Germline CDR1 is MDHEN and CDR2 is SYDVKM. The V and J ends lost 2 bases and 8 bases respectively, with 9 bases between them. CDR3 length equals 12 residues.

CDR3 sequence reads: CASSLGLTGGYGYTF. The CDR3 bases are TGTGCCAGCAGCTTGGGATTAACAGGGGGCTATGGCTACACCTTC. This rearrangement joins TRBV5-5 to TRBJ1-2; 8 nucleotides line up with TRBD1. Germline V gives CDR1 SGHKS, CDR2 YYEKEE (reference sequence). With V trimmed by 0 bases and J by 4 bases, 5 bases remained unmatched. The CDR3 has 15 amino acids.

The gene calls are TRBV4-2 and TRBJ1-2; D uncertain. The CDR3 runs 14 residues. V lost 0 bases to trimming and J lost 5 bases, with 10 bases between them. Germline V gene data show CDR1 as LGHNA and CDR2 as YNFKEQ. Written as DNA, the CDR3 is TGTGCCAGCAGCCAAGAGTTTCCAGCTTATGGCTACACCTTC. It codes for CASSQEFPAYGYTF.

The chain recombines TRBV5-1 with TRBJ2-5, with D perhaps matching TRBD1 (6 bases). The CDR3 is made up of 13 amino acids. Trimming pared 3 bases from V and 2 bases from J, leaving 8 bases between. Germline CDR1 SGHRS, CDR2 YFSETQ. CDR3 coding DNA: TGCGCCAGCAGCTCCGGACAGCAAGAGACCCAGTACTTC. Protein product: CASSSGQQETQYF.

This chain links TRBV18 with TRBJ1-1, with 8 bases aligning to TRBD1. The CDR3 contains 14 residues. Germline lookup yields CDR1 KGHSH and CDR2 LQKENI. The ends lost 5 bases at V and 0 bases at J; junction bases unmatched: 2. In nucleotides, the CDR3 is TGTGCCAGCTCATTGACAGGGGTGAACACTGAAGCTTTCTTT. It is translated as CASSLTGVNTEAFF.

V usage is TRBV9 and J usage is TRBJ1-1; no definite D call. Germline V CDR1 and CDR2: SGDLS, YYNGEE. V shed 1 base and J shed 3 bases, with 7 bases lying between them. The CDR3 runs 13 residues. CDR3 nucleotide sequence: TGTGCCAGCAGCGTAATCGGGGACACTGAAGCTTTCTTT. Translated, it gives CASSVIGDTEAFF.

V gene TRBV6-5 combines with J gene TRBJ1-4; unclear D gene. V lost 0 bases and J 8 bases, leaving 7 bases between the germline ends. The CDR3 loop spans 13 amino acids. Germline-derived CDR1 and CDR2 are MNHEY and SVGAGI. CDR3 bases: TGTGCCAGCAGTTACTCGAGGAGAGAAAAACTGTTTTTT. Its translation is CASSYSRREKLFF.

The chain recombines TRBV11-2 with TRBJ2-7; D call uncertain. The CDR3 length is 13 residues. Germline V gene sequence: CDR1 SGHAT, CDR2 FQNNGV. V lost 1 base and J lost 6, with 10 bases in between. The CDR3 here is CASSLGAVGEQYF. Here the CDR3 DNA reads TGTGCCAGCAGCTTAGGGGCCGTGGGCGAGCAGTACTTC.

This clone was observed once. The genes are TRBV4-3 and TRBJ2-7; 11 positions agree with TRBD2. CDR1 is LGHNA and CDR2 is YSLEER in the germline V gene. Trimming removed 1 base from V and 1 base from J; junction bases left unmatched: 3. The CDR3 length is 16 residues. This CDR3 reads CASSQVTSGTSYEQYF. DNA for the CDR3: TGCGCCAGCAGCCAAGTGACTAGCGGGACTTCCTACGAGCAGTACTTC.

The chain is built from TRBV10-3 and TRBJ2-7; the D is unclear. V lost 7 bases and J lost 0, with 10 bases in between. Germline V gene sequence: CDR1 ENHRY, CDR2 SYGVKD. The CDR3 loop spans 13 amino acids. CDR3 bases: TGTGCCATCAAGGGCGCCAGCTCCTACGAGCAGTACTTC. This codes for CAIKGASSYEQYF.

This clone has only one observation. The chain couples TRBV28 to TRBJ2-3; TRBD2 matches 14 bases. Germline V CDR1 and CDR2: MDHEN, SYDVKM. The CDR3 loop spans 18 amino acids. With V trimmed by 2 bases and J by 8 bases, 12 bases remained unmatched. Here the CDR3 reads CASSLESQTSGGAGTQYF. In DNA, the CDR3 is TGTGCCAGCAGTTTAGAATCCCAGACTAGCGGGGGGGCCGGTACGCAGTATTTT. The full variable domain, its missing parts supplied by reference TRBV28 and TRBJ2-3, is DVKVTQSSRYLVKRTGEKVFLECVQDMDHENMFWYRQDPGLGLRLIYFSYDVKMKEKGDIPEGYSVSREKKERFSLILESASTNQTSMYLCASSLESQTSGGAGTQYFGPGTRLTVL.

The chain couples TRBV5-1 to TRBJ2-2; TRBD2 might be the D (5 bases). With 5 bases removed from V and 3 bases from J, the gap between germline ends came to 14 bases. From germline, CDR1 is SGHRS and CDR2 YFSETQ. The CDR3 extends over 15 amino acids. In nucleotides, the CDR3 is TGCGCCAGCAGATACGGGAAGGAGCACACCGGGGAGCTGTTTTTT. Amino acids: CASRYGKEHTGELFF.

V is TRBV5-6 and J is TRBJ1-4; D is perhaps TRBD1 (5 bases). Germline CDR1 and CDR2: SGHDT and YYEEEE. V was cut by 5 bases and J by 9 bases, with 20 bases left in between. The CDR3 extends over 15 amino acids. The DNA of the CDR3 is TGTGCCAGCAGAACAAATTACTGGACAATGAAAAAACTGTTTTTT. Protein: CASRTNYWTMKKLFF.

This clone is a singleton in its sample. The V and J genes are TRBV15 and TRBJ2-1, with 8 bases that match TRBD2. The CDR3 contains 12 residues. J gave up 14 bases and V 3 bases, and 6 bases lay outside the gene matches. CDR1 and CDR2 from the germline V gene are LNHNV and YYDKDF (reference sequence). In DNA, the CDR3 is TGTGCCACCAGCAGGGGAGCGGGGGCCAAGTTCTTC. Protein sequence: CATSRGAGAKFF.

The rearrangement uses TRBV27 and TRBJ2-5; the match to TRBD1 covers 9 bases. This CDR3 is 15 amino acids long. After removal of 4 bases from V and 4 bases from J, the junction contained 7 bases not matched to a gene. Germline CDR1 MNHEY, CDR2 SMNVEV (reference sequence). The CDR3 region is CASSSGTGLRETQYF. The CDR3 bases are TGTGCCAGCAGTTCAGGGACAGGGCTTCGAGAGACCCAGTACTTC.

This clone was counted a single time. CDR3 coding DNA: TGTGCCAGCAGCTATAGCGGGGGGGGCTCCTACAATGAGCAGTTCTTC. It encodes CASSYSGGGSYNEQFF. V is TRBV5-4 and J is TRBJ2-1; 11 bases map to TRBD2. The germline CDR1 and CDR2 sequences are SGHNT and YYREEE (reference sequence). V trimming: 3 bases; J trimming: 0 bases; junction bases outside the gene matches: 2. The CDR3 extends over 16 amino acids. Full variable domain (missing parts from reference TRBV5-4 and TRBJ2-1): ETGVTQSPTHLIKTRGQQVTLRCSSQSGHNTVSWYQQALGQGPQFIFQYYREEENGRGNFPPRFSGLQFPNYSSELNVNALELDDSALYLCASSYSGGGSYNEQFFGPGTRLTVL.

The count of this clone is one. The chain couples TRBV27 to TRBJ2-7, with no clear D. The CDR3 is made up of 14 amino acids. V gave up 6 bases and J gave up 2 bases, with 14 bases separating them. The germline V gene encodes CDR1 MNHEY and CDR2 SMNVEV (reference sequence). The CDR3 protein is CASSPVDGPYEQYF. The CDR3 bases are TGTGCCAGCAGCCCGGTGGACGGACCCTACGAGCAGTACTTC.

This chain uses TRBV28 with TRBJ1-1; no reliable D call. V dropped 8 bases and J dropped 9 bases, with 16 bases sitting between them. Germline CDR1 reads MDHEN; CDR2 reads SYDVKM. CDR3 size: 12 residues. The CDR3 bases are TGTGCCAGCGCTCCCAGTGGGATAAAAGCTTTCTTT. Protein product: CASAPSGIKAFF.

The DNA for the CDR3 is TGTGCCAGCAGCGAAGGACATTCTGGAAACACCATATATTTT. Its protein is CASSEGHSGNTIYF. V is TRBV11-2 and J is TRBJ1-3; tentative D call: TRBD1 (5 bases). This CDR3 has 14 amino acids. Germline V gene data show CDR1 as SGHAT and CDR2 as FQNNGV. V was trimmed by 5 bases and J by 1 base, leaving 9 bases between them.

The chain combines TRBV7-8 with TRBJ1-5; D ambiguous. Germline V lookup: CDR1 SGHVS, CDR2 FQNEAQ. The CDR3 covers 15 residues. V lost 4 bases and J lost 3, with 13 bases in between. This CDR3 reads CASSSGPAVNQPQHF. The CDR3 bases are TGTGCCAGCAGCTCTGGACCGGCCGTCAATCAGCCCCAGCATTTT. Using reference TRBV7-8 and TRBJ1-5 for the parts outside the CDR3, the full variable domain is GAGVSQSPRYKVAKRGQDVALRCDPISGHVSLFWYQQALGQGPEFLTYFQNEAQLDKSGLPSDRFFAERPEGSVSTLKIQRTQQEDSAVYLCASSSGPAVNQPQHFGDGTRLSIL.

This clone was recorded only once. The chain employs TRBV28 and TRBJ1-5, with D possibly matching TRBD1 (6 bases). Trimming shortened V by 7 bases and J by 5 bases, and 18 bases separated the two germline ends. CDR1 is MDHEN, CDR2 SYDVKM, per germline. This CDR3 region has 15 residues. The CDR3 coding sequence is TGTGCCAGCAATCCCCCCCGGACAGAAGATCAGCCCCAGCATTTT. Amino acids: CASNPPRTEDQPQHF.

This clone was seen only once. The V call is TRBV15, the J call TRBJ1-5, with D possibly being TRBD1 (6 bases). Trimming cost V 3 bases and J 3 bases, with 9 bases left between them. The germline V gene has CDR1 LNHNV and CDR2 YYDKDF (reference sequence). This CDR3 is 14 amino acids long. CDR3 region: CATSRTGDNQPQHF. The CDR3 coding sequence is TGTGCCACCAGCAGGACAGGTGACAATCAGCCCCAGCATTTT.

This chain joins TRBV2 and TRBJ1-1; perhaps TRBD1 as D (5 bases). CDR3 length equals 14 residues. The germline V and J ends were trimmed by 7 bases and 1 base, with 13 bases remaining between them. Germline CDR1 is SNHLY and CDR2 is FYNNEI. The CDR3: CASTQTVTNTEAFF. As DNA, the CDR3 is TGTGCCAGCACTCAGACAGTAACGAACACTGAAGCTTTCTTT.

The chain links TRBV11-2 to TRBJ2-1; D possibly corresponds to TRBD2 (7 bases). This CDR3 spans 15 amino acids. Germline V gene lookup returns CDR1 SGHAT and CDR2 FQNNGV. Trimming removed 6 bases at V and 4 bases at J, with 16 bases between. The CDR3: CASRGWRGLYNEQFF. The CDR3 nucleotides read TGTGCCAGCAGGGGATGGCGGGGGCTTTACAATGAGCAGTTCTTC.

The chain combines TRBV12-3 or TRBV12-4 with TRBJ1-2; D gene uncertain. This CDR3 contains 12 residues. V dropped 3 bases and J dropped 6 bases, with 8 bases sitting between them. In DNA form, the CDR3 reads TGTGCCAGCAGTTTCCGCTCTAATGGCTACACCTTC. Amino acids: CASSFRSNGYTF.

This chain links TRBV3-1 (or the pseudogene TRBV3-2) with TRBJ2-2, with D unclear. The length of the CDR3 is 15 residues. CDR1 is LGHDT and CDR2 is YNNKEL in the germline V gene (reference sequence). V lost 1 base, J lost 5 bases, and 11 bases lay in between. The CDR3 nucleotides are TGTGCCAGCAGCCAAGCAACCGCCGTAACCGGGGAGCTGTTTTTT. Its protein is CASSQATAVTGELFF.